This is a list of T cell receptor beta chains from one sample in a study of T cells after yellow fever vaccination. TCRdb reprocessed the 5' RACE reads via MiXCR and lists one record per CDR3 protein. The data contain over 250,000 distinct CDR3 sequences, 5.2% of them singletons. This specimen was CD4+ T cells sorted from PBMCs, taken on the day of the yellow fever booster vaccination. The receptors shown here come from a man younger than 35 who received the YFV17D yellow fever vaccine. CDR3s include the opening cysteine and the closing phenylalanine or tryptophan. D genes are given only for firm matches. Size is omitted from some rows. Given values are once, few, many or a class for expanded clones.

>TRBJ2-1|-|-|TRBV28
CASRPRQFRLVGEQFF
TGTGCCAGCAGACCCCGACAGTTTCGGTTGGTAGGTGAGCAGTTCTTC
>TRBJ2-1|-|-|TRBV18
CASSPDIYNEQFF
TGTGCCAGCTCACCGGACATCTACAATGAGCAGTTCTTC
>TRBJ2-3|-|TRBD2|TRBV7-2
CASRIAGGTDTQYF
TGTGCCAGCAGGATAGCGGGGGGCACAGATACGCAGTATTTT
>TRBJ2-5|-|TRBD2|TRBV7-2
CASSLAGASGETQYF
TGTGCCAGCAGCCTAGCGGGAGCCTCCGGGGAGACCCAGTACTTC
>TRBJ2-1|-|-|TRBV7-2
CASSSLGAGAPGGYNEQFF
TGTGCCAGCAGCTCCCTGGGGGCGGGGGCCCCTGGGGGCTACAATGAGCAGTTCTTC
>TRBJ2-5|few|-|TRBV11-2
CASSPRDGNQETQYF
TGTGCCAGCAGCCCCCGGGACGGTAATCAAGAGACCCAGTACTTC
>TRBJ1-3|-|TRBD1|TRBV6-5
CASGSDREAGNTIYF
TGTGCCAGCGGGTCGGACAGGGAAGCTGGAAACACCATATATTTT
>TRBJ2-5|-|-|TRBV20-1
CSAWGLGETQYF
TGCAGTGCGTGGGGGCTTGGGGAGACCCAGTACTTC
>TRBJ1-3|few|-|TRBV9
CASSVEGRANTIYF
TGTGCCAGCAGCGTAGAGGGTCGAGCAAACACCATATATTTT
>TRBJ1-1|many|-|TRBV20-1
CSARTRPNTEAFF
TGCAGTGCTAGAACTAGACCAAACACTGAAGCTTTCTTT
>TRBJ1-1|few|-|TRBV18
CASSPTATVEEAFF
TGTGCCAGCTCACCGACAGCTACTGTCGAAGAAGCTTTCTTT
>TRBJ2-4|many|-|TRBV12-3/TRBV12-4
CASSMGVGLAKNIQYF
TGTGCCAGCAGTATGGGGGTTGGGCTAGCCAAAAACATTCAGTACTTC
>TRBJ2-5|few|TRBD2|TRBV7-3
CASSGLAGGETQYF
TGTGCCAGCAGCGGACTAGCGGGGGGGGAGACCCAGTACTTC
>TRBJ2-3|-|-|TRBV9
CASSVGAGRHTDTQYF
TGTGCCAGCAGCGTAGGTGCTGGACGTCACACAGATACGCAGTATTTT
>TRBJ2-3|few|-|TRBV24-1
CATSDLHGPDTQYF
TGTGCCACCAGTGATTTGCATGGTCCAGATACGCAGTATTTT
>TRBJ1-2|-|-|TRBV7-9
CASSPQGTDGYTF
TGTGCCAGCAGCCCCCAGGGTACGGATGGCTACACCTTC
>TRBJ1-2|few|-|TRBV7-2
CASSPREAGYTF
TGTGCCAGCAGCCCACGGGAAGCTGGCTACACCTTC
>TRBJ2-5|many|TRBD1|TRBV4-3
CASSLEPGQGETQYF
TGCGCCAGCAGCCTTGAACCGGGACAGGGAGAGACCCAGTACTTC
>TRBJ2-2|many|-|TRBV29-1
CSVGRGDSGELFF
TGCAGCGTGGGCAGGGGGGACTCCGGGGAGCTGTTTTTT
>TRBJ1-3|few|-|TRBV25-1
CASSEQGYTGNTIYF
TGTGCCAGCAGTGAACAGGGGTACACTGGAAACACCATATATTTT
>TRBJ2-6|many|-|TRBV4-1
CASSQEPGANVLTF
TGCGCCAGCAGCCAAGAACCTGGGGCCAACGTCCTGACTTTC
>TRBJ2-2|-|-|TRBV7-2
CASRQQDGELFF
TGTGCCAGCAGGCAACAGGACGGGGAGCTGTTTTTT
>TRBJ2-7|many|-|TRBV2
CASSSRGVTYEQYF
TGTGCCAGTTCTAGTAGGGGTGTAACCTACGAGCAGTACTTC
>TRBJ1-1|many|-|TRBV7-9
CASSFPGTPEAFF
TGTGCCAGCAGCTTCCCCGGCACCCCTGAAGCTTTCTTT
>TRBJ2-3|few|-|TRBV6-5
CATQRVFSTDTQYF
TGTGCCACCCAACGGGTTTTTAGTACAGATACGCAGTATTTT
>TRBJ1-5|-|-|TRBV7-9
CASSLTGQPQHF
TGTGCCAGCAGCTTAACAGGGCAGCCCCAGCATTTT
>TRBJ2-5|-|-|TRBV29-1
CSVEVQPQETQYF
TGCAGCGTTGAAGTCCAGCCACAAGAGACCCAGTACTTC
>TRBJ2-3|-|TRBD1|TRBV6-6
CASSSQDRAGADTQYF
TGTGCCAGCAGTTCCCAGGACAGGGCGGGTGCAGATACGCAGTATTTT
>TRBJ2-2|-|-|TRBV7-7
CASSVSRENTGELFF
TGTGCTAGCAGCGTTAGCAGGGAGAACACCGGGGAGCTGTTTTTT
>TRBJ1-3|-|-|TRBV27
CASSLRNSGNTIYF
TGTGCCAGCAGTTTACGGAACTCTGGAAACACCATATATTTT
>TRBJ1-6|many|TRBD1|TRBV27
CASSSSRPGGFQNSPLHF
TGTGCCAGCAGTTCTTCCCGACCAGGGGGCTTTCAGAATTCACCCCTCCACTTT
>TRBJ1-1|-|-|TRBV7-2
CASSPRGAGANTEAFF
TGTGCCAGCAGCCCCCGCGGGGCAGGAGCGAACACTGAAGCTTTCTTT
>TRBJ1-4|few|TRBD1|TRBV6-6
CASSYSRQGPEKLFF
TGTGCCAGCAGTTACTCGAGACAGGGGCCTGAAAAACTGTTTTTT
>TRBJ2-2|few|-|TRBV28
CASITLVGPYGELFF
TGTGCCAGCATTACTCTAGTAGGGCCCTATGGGGAGCTGTTTTTT
>TRBJ1-5|few|-|TRBV20-1
CSARMGTRDQPQHF
TGCAGTGCTCGGATGGGGACTCGGGATCAGCCCCAGCATTTT
>TRBJ2-5|many|-|TRBV5-1
CASSFSGVETQYF
TGCGCCAGCAGCTTCTCAGGGGTAGAGACCCAGTACTTC
>TRBJ2-1|many|-|TRBV5-1
CASSLTSAYNEQFF
TGCGCCAGCAGCTTGACGAGCGCCTACAATGAGCAGTTCTTC
>TRBJ1-3|many|-|TRBV11-2
CASSLPFVGNTIYF
TGTGCCAGCAGCCTCCCGTTTGTTGGAAACACCATATATTTT
>TRBJ1-1|few|-|TRBV29-1
CSVRDPNTEAFF
TGCAGCGTTCGAGATCCGAACACTGAAGCTTTCTTT
>TRBJ1-1|-|-|TRBV19
CASSLFRDTIRTEAFF
TGTGCCAGTAGCCTTTTCCGGGACACCATCAGGACTGAAGCTTTCTTT
>TRBJ2-1|few|-|TRBV18
CASSPPKLAGRNEQFF
TGTGCCAGCTCACCTCCGAAACTAGCCGGTCGCAATGAGCAGTTCTTC
>TRBJ1-4|-|-|TRBV19
CATYIGGDEKLFF
TGTGCCACCTACATAGGGGGAGATGAAAAACTGTTTTTT
>TRBJ1-5|many|-|TRBV9
CASSVDIGSNQPQHF
TGTGCCAGCAGCGTAGATATAGGTTCCAATCAGCCCCAGCATTTT
>TRBJ1-2|-|TRBD1|TRBV29-1
CSASGQGYGYTF
TGCAGCGCTTCGGGACAGGGATATGGCTACACCTTC
>TRBJ1-3|few|TRBD1|TRBV9
CASSGDRDSGNTIYF
TGTGCCAGCAGCGGCGACAGGGACTCTGGAAACACCATATATTTT
>TRBJ2-6|-|TRBD2|TRBV7-2
CASSSQLAPGANVLTF
TGTGCCAGCAGCTCCCAACTAGCGCCTGGGGCCAACGTCCTGACTTTC
>TRBJ2-2|few|TRBD2|TRBV7-3
CASSFPGGSNTGELFF
TGTGCCAGCAGCTTCCCGGGGGGGTCGAACACCGGGGAGCTGTTTTTT
>TRBJ1-1|-|-|TRBV4-1
CASSRPSGWSEAFF
TGCGCCAGCAGCCGACCATCGGGCTGGAGTGAAGCTTTCTTT
>TRBJ1-5|many|-|TRBV6-4
CASGYREANQPQHF
TGTGCCAGCGGATACAGGGAGGCCAATCAGCCCCAGCATTTT
>TRBJ2-5|few|TRBD1|TRBV5-4
CASRTGDQETQYF
TGTGCCAGCAGAACAGGGGACCAAGAGACCCAGTACTTC
>TRBJ2-7|many|-|TRBV6-2/TRBV6-3
CASSPRGRGDEQYF
TGTGCCAGCAGCCCCAGAGGCCGTGGGGACGAGCAGTACTTC
>TRBJ2-2|-|-|TRBV7-2
CASSLSVTGELFF
TGTGCCAGCAGCTTATCGGTCACCGGGGAGCTGTTTTTT
>TRBJ1-2|-|-|TRBV5-6
CASSLGGVSGGYTF
TGTGCCAGCAGCTTGGGAGGGGTTTCAGGGGGCTACACCTTC
>TRBJ1-2|few|TRBD1|TRBV20-1
CSASLQGARNYGYTF
TGCAGTGCTTCCCTCCAGGGGGCGCGGAACTATGGCTACACCTTC